The rows below give T cell receptor beta chains drawn from one sample of a study of response to subunit inactivated influenza vaccine. TCRdb processed the RT-PCR reads anew with MiXCR; each CDR3 protein has one entry. This table holds 490,000 or so distinct CDR3 sequences, less than 10% found once. The sequencing here drew on PBMCs from blood, taken roughly 24 months after vaccination. Receptors were obtained from a man in his fifties or sixties who received an inactivated influenza vaccine. CDR3s include the opening cysteine and the closing phenylalanine or tryptophan. The order of the fields is clone size, D gene, J gene, V gene, CDR3 protein, CDR3 DNA. D genes are given only for firm matches. Clone size, where shown, is once, few, many, or a class for clones that have expanded.

abundance: NA; d_gene: TRBD1; j_gene: TRBJ2-5; v_gene: TRBV20-1; CDR3aa: CSARRGQDFETQYF; CDR3nt: TGCAGTGCTCGCAGGGGGCAGGATTTTGAGACCCAGTACTTC
abundance: many; d_gene: NA; j_gene: TRBJ2-7; v_gene: TRBV7-2; CDR3aa: CASSLVPSTYEQYF; CDR3nt: TGTGCCAGCAGCTTAGTCCCCTCCACCTACGAGCAGTACTTC
abundance: few; d_gene: NA; j_gene: TRBJ2-7; v_gene: TRBV30; CDR3aa: CAWSDRYYEQYF; CDR3nt: TGTGCCTGGAGTGACAGGTACTACGAGCAGTACTTC
abundance: few; d_gene: TRBD2; j_gene: TRBJ2-1; v_gene: TRBV9; CDR3aa: CASSVSGLAGGEQFF; CDR3nt: TGTGCCAGCAGCGTATCGGGACTAGCGGGGGGTGAGCAGTTCTTC
abundance: few; d_gene: NA; j_gene: TRBJ2-3; v_gene: TRBV6-2/TRBV6-3; CDR3aa: CASRSPTATGADTQYF; CDR3nt: TGTGCCAGCAGATCGCCGACAGCGACGGGCGCAGATACGCAGTATTTT
abundance: few; d_gene: NA; j_gene: TRBJ1-1; v_gene: TRBV24-1; CDR3aa: CATSDVTLGTEAFF; CDR3nt: TGTGCCACCAGTGATGTCACATTGGGCACTGAAGCTTTCTTT
abundance: few; d_gene: NA; j_gene: TRBJ2-3; v_gene: TRBV3-1; CDR3aa: CASSQGLTGLGDTQYF; CDR3nt: TGTGCCAGCAGCCAAGGGTTGACAGGACTAGGGGATACGCAGTATTTT
abundance: NA; d_gene: NA; j_gene: TRBJ1-2; v_gene: TRBV14; CDR3aa: CASSQINYGYTF; CDR3nt: TGTGCCAGCAGCCAAATTAACTATGGCTACACCTTC
abundance: few; d_gene: NA; j_gene: TRBJ2-7; v_gene: TRBV29-1; CDR3aa: CSVRDVPYEQYF; CDR3nt: TGCAGCGTCCGGGACGTACCCTACGAGCAGTACTTC
abundance: few; d_gene: NA; j_gene: TRBJ2-3; v_gene: TRBV20-1; CDR3aa: CSAGPGTLRTDTQYF; CDR3nt: TGCAGTGCTGGCCCCGGGACCCTACGCACAGATACGCAGTATTTT
abundance: few; d_gene: NA; j_gene: TRBJ1-4; v_gene: TRBV7-2; CDR3aa: CASGLAGVTTNEKLFF; CDR3nt: TGTGCCAGCGGGCTTGCGGGGGTTACAACTAATGAAAAACTGTTTTTT
abundance: few; d_gene: NA; j_gene: TRBJ1-1; v_gene: TRBV12-3/TRBV12-4; CDR3aa: CASSFPNIGHLNTEAFF; CDR3nt: TGTGCCAGCAGTTTCCCAAACATCGGACACTTGAACACTGAAGCTTTCTTT
abundance: NA; d_gene: TRBD2; j_gene: TRBJ2-1; v_gene: TRBV3-1; CDR3aa: CASSQDTLAVGNEQFF; CDR3nt: TGTGCCAGCAGCCAAGATACGCTAGCGGTGGGCAATGAGCAGTTCTTC
abundance: many; d_gene: NA; j_gene: TRBJ2-1; v_gene: TRBV4-1; CDR3aa: CASSQGGLIANEQFF; CDR3nt: TGCGCCAGCAGCCAAGGGGGCCTCATCGCTAATGAGCAGTTCTTC
abundance: few; d_gene: NA; j_gene: TRBJ2-3; v_gene: TRBV9; CDR3aa: CASSASLFAGSTDTQYF; CDR3nt: TGTGCCAGCAGCGCCTCCCTCTTCGCGGGGAGCACAGATACGCAGTATTTT
abundance: NA; d_gene: NA; j_gene: TRBJ2-3; v_gene: TRBV14; CDR3aa: CASSQTSFEATTINQIRLYF; CDR3nt: TGTGCCAGCAGCCAAACCTCGTTTGAAGCTACAACCATTAATCAGATACGTCTGTATTTT
abundance: few; d_gene: NA; j_gene: TRBJ1-2; v_gene: TRBV11-2; CDR3aa: CASSLTGTQANYGYTF; CDR3nt: TGTGCCAGCAGCCTCACCGGGACACAAGCTAACTATGGCTACACCTTC
abundance: many; d_gene: NA; j_gene: TRBJ1-5; v_gene: TRBV12-3/TRBV12-4; CDR3aa: CASSSPGFPQHF; CDR3nt: TGTGCCAGCAGTTCTCCAGGGTTTCCCCAGCATTTT
abundance: many; d_gene: NA; j_gene: TRBJ2-1; v_gene: TRBV12-3/TRBV12-4; CDR3aa: CASSLKLADNEQFF; CDR3nt: TGTGCCAGCAGTTTAAAGCTAGCTGACAATGAGCAGTTCTTC
abundance: NA; d_gene: NA; j_gene: TRBJ1-3; v_gene: TRBV9; CDR3aa: CASSVDSISGNTIYF; CDR3nt: TGTGCCAGCAGCGTAGACAGTATCTCTGGAAACACCATATATTTT
abundance: NA; d_gene: NA; j_gene: TRBJ2-2; v_gene: TRBV7-2; CDR3aa: CASSFRWANQYTGELFF; CDR3nt: TGTGCCAGCAGCTTTCGCTGGGCCAATCAATACACCGGGGAGCTGTTTTTT
abundance: few; d_gene: NA; j_gene: TRBJ2-1; v_gene: TRBV21-1; CDR3aa: CARRTGFDEQFF; CDR3nt: TGTGCCAGAAGGACAGGGTTCGATGAGCAGTTCTTC
abundance: many; d_gene: TRBD1; j_gene: TRBJ2-7; v_gene: TRBV29-1; CDR3aa: CSVATGVGYEQYF; CDR3nt: TGCAGCGTAGCCACAGGGGTGGGCTACGAGCAGTACTTC
abundance: few; d_gene: TRBD1; j_gene: TRBJ2-2; v_gene: TRBV29-1; CDR3aa: CSARTGDTGELFF; CDR3nt: TGCAGCGCTAGGACAGGGGACACCGGGGAGCTGTTTTTT
abundance: few; d_gene: TRBD2; j_gene: TRBJ2-3; v_gene: TRBV2; CDR3aa: CASSGIGTTGTQYF; CDR3nt: TGTGCCAGCAGTGGCATCGGGACTACGGGTACGCAGTATTTT
abundance: NA; d_gene: NA; j_gene: TRBJ2-2; v_gene: TRBV24-1; CDR3aa: CATSARGWGYTGELFF; CDR3nt: TGTGCCACCAGTGCGAGGGGCTGGGGGTACACCGGGGAGCTGTTTTTT
abundance: NA; d_gene: TRBD1; j_gene: TRBJ2-7; v_gene: TRBV29-1; CDR3aa: CSVGGQSYEQYF; CDR3nt: TGCAGCGTTGGGGGACAGTCCTACGAGCAGTACTTC
abundance: NA; d_gene: TRBD2; j_gene: TRBJ2-1; v_gene: TRBV20-1; CDR3aa: CSASRQASGSRPHEQFF; CDR3nt: TGCAGTGCCTCGCGGCAAGCTAGCGGGAGCCGACCGCATGAGCAGTTCTTC
abundance: NA; d_gene: NA; j_gene: TRBJ1-5; v_gene: TRBV7-2; CDR3aa: CASSLGGLQPQHF; CDR3nt: TGTGCCAGCAGCTTAGGAGGGTTGCAGCCCCAGCATTTT
abundance: NA; d_gene: NA; j_gene: TRBJ2-7; v_gene: TRBV20-1; CDR3aa: CSASVPGEGYEQYF; CDR3nt: TGCAGTGCTAGTGTTCCCGGAGAAGGCTACGAGCAGTACTTC
abundance: few; d_gene: NA; j_gene: TRBJ1-4; v_gene: TRBV6-1; CDR3aa: CASSALGTNEKLFF; CDR3nt: TGTGCCAGCAGTGCGTTGGGGACTAATGAAAAACTGTTTTTT
abundance: NA; d_gene: NA; j_gene: TRBJ2-2; v_gene: TRBV15; CDR3aa: CATSIYTGELFF; CDR3nt: TGTGCCACCAGCATCTACACCGGGGAGCTGTTTTTT
abundance: many; d_gene: TRBD2; j_gene: TRBJ2-5; v_gene: TRBV18; CDR3aa: CASSPVVSGEETQYF; CDR3nt: TGTGCCAGCTCACCGGTGGTTAGCGGGGAAGAGACCCAGTACTTC
abundance: few; d_gene: TRBD1; j_gene: TRBJ2-7; v_gene: TRBV7-2; CDR3aa: CASSLDRGQYEQYF; CDR3nt: TGTGCCAGCAGCCTAGACAGGGGGCAGTACGAGCAGTACTTC
abundance: few; d_gene: NA; j_gene: TRBJ2-7; v_gene: TRBV20-1; CDR3aa: CSARDVRGLLPEQYF; CDR3nt: TGCAGTGCTAGGGACGTCCGGGGACTGCTCCCCGAGCAGTACTTC
abundance: NA; d_gene: NA; j_gene: TRBJ2-3; v_gene: TRBV14; CDR3aa: CASSQGLTDTQYF; CDR3nt: TGTGCCAGCAGCCAAGGTCTCACAGATACGCAGTATTTT
abundance: NA; d_gene: NA; j_gene: TRBJ1-6; v_gene: TRBV12-3/TRBV12-4; CDR3aa: CASSLDRESPLHF; CDR3nt: TGTGCCAGCAGCCTAGACAGAGAATCACCCCTCCACTTT
abundance: few; d_gene: TRBD1; j_gene: TRBJ1-5; v_gene: TRBV18; CDR3aa: CASSAGTDSNQPQHF; CDR3nt: TGTGCCAGCTCAGCCGGGACAGATAGCAATCAGCCCCAGCATTTT
abundance: many; d_gene: NA; j_gene: TRBJ2-3; v_gene: TRBV20-1; CDR3aa: CSARTGGWDTQYF; CDR3nt: TGCAGTGCAAGGACCGGCGGTTGGGATACGCAGTATTTT
abundance: NA; d_gene: NA; j_gene: TRBJ2-7; v_gene: TRBV10-3; CDR3aa: CAISDIGAGKDEQYF; CDR3nt: TGTGCCATCAGTGACATCGGGGCCGGGAAGGACGAGCAGTACTTC
abundance: few; d_gene: NA; j_gene: TRBJ1-1; v_gene: TRBV6-2/TRBV6-3; CDR3aa: CASRAGRKLMNTEAFF; CDR3nt: TGTGCCAGCCGGGCGGGGCGGAAACTCATGAACACTGAAGCTTTCTTT
abundance: many; d_gene: NA; j_gene: TRBJ2-5; v_gene: TRBV12-3/TRBV12-4; CDR3aa: CASSLGLLWETQYF; CDR3nt: TGTGCCAGCAGTTTAGGGTTGTTGTGGGAGACCCAGTACTTC